This T cell receptor beta chain is drawn from a study of blood T cell repertoires in COVID-19. Across the whole study: COVID-19 samples from acute and convalescent phases originated in the United States, Italy and Spain. Nucleic acid was either cDNA or gDNA, and it came from T cells, B-cell-depleted T cells, or PBMCs.

CDR3 length: 13 amino acids. Germline V lookup: CDR1 SGHNT, CDR2 YYREEE (reference sequence). V was cut by 4 bases and J by 2 bases, with 9 bases left in between. Per the original data handling: The assay estimated nucleated cells by amplifying reference gene primers. The data were produced by immunoSEQ multiplex PCR, yet TCRdb's version contains in-frame clones alone and is incomplete. The V and J calls and clone size come from that table; D and trimming were worked out from the DNA. Among around 150,000 clones listed, 65% to 80% were seen once. J is TRBJ2-5 and V is TRBV5-4; unclear D gene. The sequencing sample was made of peripheral blood. The receptor was isolated from a man in his forties or fifties with acute or convalescent COVID-19. The DNA of the CDR3 is TGTGCCAGCAGCATAACCCAGCAAGAGACCCAGTACTTC. Its protein is CASSITQQETQYF.